The 22 T cell receptor beta chains presented below share a single source sample, sequenced in a study of blood T cell repertoires in COVID-19. Generated by immunoSEQ multiplex PCR, the TCRdb table keeps only in-frame clones and is missing some. Among approximately 190,000 clones listed, about 81% were seen once. Sample: peripheral blood. These receptors all come from an older woman with COVID-19, enrolled during active disease.

The chain is built from TRBV21-1 and TRBJ1-5; no DNA check was done on the table's D call, TRBD1. TRBV21-1 is reported as a pseudogene. This CDR3 is built from 17 residues. As DNA, the CDR3 is TGTGCCAGCAGCAAAACAATTTTGAACAGGGCGGCTCAGCCCCAGCATTTT. Its translation: CASSKTILNRAAQPQHF.

V gene TRBV6-2 or TRBV6-3 combines with J gene TRBJ1-2; D unclear. Trimming removed 3 bases from V and 6 bases from J, with 11 bases in between. CDR1 MNHEY and CDR2 SVGEGT come from the germline V gene. The CDR3 runs to 13 residues. For the CDR3, the DNA is TGTGCCAGCAGTTATCGCAGATTCGATGGCTACACCTTC. Translation: CASSYRRFDGYTF.

The chain combines TRBV19 with TRBJ1-1; 7 positions agree with TRBD1. The J segment lost 5 bases and the V segment lost 6 bases, leaving 9 bases of the junction unmatched. The CDR3 contains 14 residues. Germline assignment: CDR1 LNHDA and CDR2 SQIVND (reference sequence). CDR3 in amino acids: CASRKRPGGTEAFF. DNA for the CDR3: TGTGCCAGTAGGAAAAGGCCAGGGGGAACTGAAGCTTTCTTT.

This rearrangement joins TRBV4-1 to TRBJ2-1, with a weak D call TRBD2 (6 bases). The CDR3 totals 16 residues. V dropped 2 bases and J dropped 1 base, with 12 bases sitting between them. Germline lookup yields CDR1 MGHRA and CDR2 YSYEKL. The CDR3 sequence: CASSQPASASYNEQFF. In nucleotides, the CDR3 is TGCGCCAGCAGCCAACCGGCTAGCGCGTCCTACAATGAGCAGTTCTTC.

The J gene is TRBJ1-2, the V gene TRBV5-5, with unresolved D. Germline V gene data show CDR1 as SGHKS and CDR2 as YYEKEE (reference sequence). The CDR3 sequence is 15 residues long. Trimming pared 0 bases from V and 0 bases from J, leaving 9 bases between. DNA for the CDR3: TGTGCCAGCAGCTTGGGCACAGCCCCTAACTATGGCTACACCTTC. Its protein product is CASSLGTAPNYGYTF.

The CDR3 protein is CASSPKGATYEQYF. CDR3 in DNA: TGTGCCAGTAGTCCTAAGGGGGCAACCTACGAGCAGTACTTC. V gene TRBV19 combines with J gene TRBJ2-7; TRBD1 matches 7 bases. Germline CDR1 LNHDA, CDR2 SQIVND (reference sequence). The CDR3 covers 14 residues. The ends lost 5 bases at V and 2 bases at J; junction bases unmatched: 6.

The chain couples TRBV19 to TRBJ2-1, with 7 nucleotides matching TRBD1. Germline loops: CDR1 LNHDA, CDR2 SQIVND (reference sequence). The length of the CDR3 is 14 residues. V lost 6 bases to trimming and J lost 7 bases; unmatched junction nucleotides: 9. CDR3 coding DNA: TGTGCCAGTAGAATCGAACCGACAGGGAATGAGCAGTTCTTC. It encodes CASRIEPTGNEQFF.

Turning to this clone: The same CDR3 arises from other DNA sequences in this sample as well. The gene calls are TRBV9 and TRBJ1-5, with D hard to call. The germline gives CDR1 SGDLS, CDR2 YYNGEE. The V and J ends lost 0 bases and 3 bases respectively, with 7 bases between them. This CDR3 is 14 amino acids long. CDR3 nucleotide sequence: TGTGCCAGCAGCGTAGGCGGAAACAATCAGCCCCAGCATTTT. As protein: CASSVGGNNQPQHF.

J is TRBJ2-3 and V is TRBV30; D is possibly TRBD1 (7 bases). From germline, CDR1 is GTSNPN and CDR2 SVGIG (reference sequence). V shed 2 bases and J shed 4 bases, with 13 bases lying between them. The CDR3 runs to 14 residues. DNA of the CDR3: TGTGCCTGGAGTTTAGGAGGGGGCTCAGATACGCAGTATTTT. It encodes CAWSLGGGSDTQYF.

The rearrangement uses TRBV7-8 and TRBJ2-2; perhaps TRBD1 as D (5 bases). The length of the CDR3 is 16 residues. Looked up from germline, CDR1 is SGHVS and CDR2 is FQNEAQ. Trimming took 5 bases from V and 0 from J, leaving 13 bases between them. The CDR3 nucleotides read TGTGCCAGCAGCAAAGACCGACAGCCGAACACCGGGGAGCTGTTTTTT. Its protein product is CASSKDRQPNTGELFF.

This chain links TRBV2 with TRBJ1-5; D is unresolved. The ends were cut back, 5 bases at V and 5 bases at J, with 7 bases in the middle. The CDR3 consists of 12 residues. Looked up from germline, CDR1 is SNHLY and CDR2 is FYNNEI. This CDR3 reads CASSNEDQPQHF. CDR3 DNA: TGTGCCAGCAGTAATGAGGATCAGCCCCAGCATTTT.

This chain uses TRBV5-1 with TRBJ2-2; 9 bases map to TRBD1. Germline V gene sequence: CDR1 SGHRS, CDR2 YFSETQ. This CDR3 region has 16 residues. V lost 3 bases and J lost 6; bases outside the gene matches: 9. CDR3 protein: CASSSRTGDLPGELFF. CDR3 nucleotide sequence: TGCGCCAGCAGCTCCCGGACAGGGGATCTCCCCGGGGAGCTGTTTTTT.

This clone was picked up a small number of times. The chain has TRBV6-2 or TRBV6-3 and TRBJ2-7, with 8 bases fitting TRBD2. Trimming cost V 0 bases and J 4 bases; bases outside gene matches: 5. Germline CDR1 MNHEY, CDR2 SVGEGT. The CDR3 extends over 15 amino acids. This CDR3 reads CASSYSLAGTYEQYF. For the CDR3, the DNA is TGTGCCAGCAGTTACTCTCTAGCGGGTACATACGAGCAGTACTTC.

The V and J genes are TRBV11-2 and TRBJ2-7; the D gene is possibly TRBD1 (6 bases). Germline CDR1 reads SGHAT; CDR2 reads FQNNGV. Trimming removed 3 bases from V and 3 bases from J, with 12 bases in between. This CDR3 comprises 14 residues. The CDR3 nucleotides read TGTGCCAGCAGCTTTGCTCACAGGGACTACGAGCAGTACTTC. It codes for CASSFAHRDYEQYF.

The V gene is TRBV10-3, the J gene TRBJ2-6, with D unresolved. The CDR3 sequence is 17 residues long. Trimming stripped 10 bases from V and 4 bases from J, with 23 bases between. In germline, CDR1 is ENHRY, CDR2 SYGVKD. DNA for the CDR3: TGTGCCACCCTAGGAACGGTGACCCTTAGCGGGGCCAACGTCCTGACTTTC. Protein sequence: CATLGTVTLSGANVLTF.

J is TRBJ1-6 and V is TRBV18; possibly TRBD1 for D (6 bases). Germline-derived CDR1 and CDR2 are KGHSH and LQKENI. Trimming removed 1 base from V and 9 bases from J, with 16 bases in between. This CDR3 is 16 amino acids long. The CDR3 DNA is TGTGCCAGCTCACCACTACAGGGCCAGGAGAGTTCACCCCTCCACTTT. This encodes CASSPLQGQESSPLHF.

The chain carries TRBV28 and TRBJ1-2; 7 bases line up with TRBD1. Losses at the gene ends were 10 bases for V and 8 bases for J; bases not matched to a gene: 10. Germline loops: CDR1 MDHEN, CDR2 SYDVKM. This CDR3 is built from 12 residues. The CDR3 reads CATVRQGGGYTF. CDR3 coding DNA: TGTGCCACCGTGAGACAGGGAGGAGGCTACACCTTC.

This clone appeared a few times. The rearrangement links TRBV5-1 to TRBJ1-5, with 11 bases fitting TRBD1. This CDR3 contains 15 residues. CDR1 is SGHRS and CDR2 is YFSETQ in the germline V gene. J was trimmed by 10 bases and V by 0 bases; bases with no gene match: 6. The CDR3 region has the DNA TGCGCCAGCAGCTTGGGGACAGGGGGCGTCTCCCCCCAGCATTTT. Translated, it gives CASSLGTGGVSPQHF.

J is TRBJ1-2 and V is TRBV6-6, with a tentative D call TRBD1 (5 bases). Trimming removed 5 bases at V and 8 bases at J, with 9 bases between. Germline CDR1 MNHNY, CDR2 SVGAGI (reference sequence). The CDR3 runs 11 residues. CDR3: CASSGRVGYTF. For the CDR3, the DNA is TGTGCCAGCAGTGGCAGGGTGGGCTACACCTTC.

The chain uses TRBV6-5 and TRBJ1-3, with 7 nucleotides matching TRBD1. Germline V gene sequence: CDR1 MNHEY, CDR2 SVGAGI. This CDR3 has 14 amino acids. Germline trimming cut 6 bases from V and 4 bases from J; bases unmatched to any gene: 6. The DNA for the CDR3 is TGTGCCAGCAGCAAGACAGGGATCGGAAACACCATATATTTT. It encodes CASSKTGIGNTIYF.

This clone occurred once. The CDR3 loop reads CASSPRRGSNYGYTF. CDR3 sequence (DNA): TGTGCCAGCAGCCCGCGCAGGGGTTCCAACTATGGCTACACCTTC. The chain employs TRBV7-9 and TRBJ1-2; D is possibly TRBD1 (6 bases). Per germline, CDR1 SEHNR and CDR2 FQNEAQ (reference sequence). The CDR3 is 15 amino acids. The V and J ends lost 5 bases and 2 bases respectively, with 15 bases between them.

This clone came up a few times. This chain joins TRBV2 and TRBJ1-5; tentative D call: TRBD1 (6 bases). The germline V and J ends were trimmed by 6 bases and 2 bases, with 14 bases remaining between them. Germline V gene data show CDR1 as SNHLY and CDR2 as FYNNEI. The CDR3 is made up of 15 amino acids. The CDR3 sequence: CASRIAGVGNQPQHF. The CDR3 DNA sequence: TGTGCCAGCAGGATTGCAGGGGTGGGCAATCAGCCCCAGCATTTT.